These T cell receptor beta chains were read from a single sample in a study of OX40 agonist ivuxolimab in advanced cancers. Measured with immunoSEQ multiplex PCR; TCRdb has only the in-frame clones, and not every one. The sample shows about 50,000 clones, more than 70% of them seen only once. The material was CD4+ or CD8+ T cells sorted from blood, obtained in a trial of the OX40 agonist ivuxolimab. The origin of the receptors is an adult with an advanced solid tumor such as melanoma, head and neck, liver or kidney cancer. Each CDR3 is given with its conserved first and last residue. D genes are given only for firm matches. Where a row states a size, it is once, few, many or the class of an expanded clone; other rows omit it.

D gene	CDR3 length	J gene	V gene	clone size	CDR3 DNA	CDR3 protein
TRBD2	16	TRBJ2-7	TRBV4-2	few	TGTGCCAGCAGCCACGCCGGGACTAGCCTCTCCTACGAGCAGTACTTC	CASSHAGTSLSYEQYF
-	16	TRBJ2-3	TRBV6-6	once	TGTGCCAGCAGGTCATCAGGGGGACTCAGCACAGATACGCAGTATTTT	CASRSSGGLSTDTQYF
TRBD2	14	TRBJ2-7	TRBV6-1	-	TGTGCCAGCACCCCTAGCGGGAGTTTCTACGAGCAGTACTTC	CASTPSGSFYEQYF
TRBD1	15	TRBJ1-1	TRBV5-1	-	TGCGCCAGCAGCTTGGGACAGGGTTTCTTAGCTGAAGCTTTCTTT	CASSLGQGFLAEAFF
-	12	TRBJ2-7	TRBV10-3	-	TGTGCCGTTAGGGCCGGGTCCTACGAGCAGTACTTC	CAVRAGSYEQYF
TRBD1	14	TRBJ2-7	TRBV19	-	TGTGCCAGTAGTATACAGGGGGCTTCCTACGAGCAGTACTTC	CASSIQGASYEQYF
-	13	TRBJ1-1	TRBV10-3	few	TGTGCCATCAGCAAGGACAGAAACACTGAAGCTTTCTTT	CAISKDRNTEAFF
-	15	TRBJ2-7	TRBV28	-	TGTGCCAGCACCTCCCCGACTAGTGGCTCCTGGGGGCAGTACTTC	CASTSPTSGSWGQYF
TRBD2	18	TRBJ2-4	TRBV6-1	-	TGTGCCAGCAGGGAAGGACTAGCGGGATTGGGGGTGTTTAACATTCAGTACTTC	CASREGLAGLGVFNIQYF
-	15	TRBJ2-2	TRBV30	-	TGTGCCTGGAGTGTTCGCCAGGCAAACACCGGGGAGCTGTTTTTT	CAWSVRQANTGELFF
-	14	TRBJ2-5	TRBV5-4	-	TGTGCCAGCACCCTCTTGGGGGTCCAAGAGACCCAGTACTTC	CASTLLGVQETQYF
TRBD2	18	TRBJ2-4	TRBV28	-	TGTGCCAGCAGTCCGATATTGGGGACTATACTAGCCAAAAACATTCAGTACTTC	CASSPILGTILAKNIQYF
TRBD2	15	TRBJ2-5	TRBV5-3	-	TGTGCCACCCTCGGACTAGCGGAGAGGGGAGAGACCCAGTACTTC	CATLGLAERGETQYF
TRBD1	12	TRBJ1-5	TRBV10-2	-	TGCGCCAGCAGGGCAGGGGGCCAGCCCCAGCATTTT	CASRAGGQPQHF
-	15	TRBJ1-1	TRBV5-1	-	TGCGCCAGCTGTTCGGCAGGGGCGATGAACACTGAAGCTTTCTTT	CASCSAGAMNTEAFF
-	11	TRBJ2-7	TRBV4-2	-	TGTGCCAGCAGCCCCGGTTACGAGCAGTACTTC	CASSPGYEQYF
-	13	TRBJ2-1	TRBV7-7	few	TGTGCTAGCAGCTTAAATGCCTTGGGTGAGCAGTTCTTC	CASSLNALGEQFF
-	14	TRBJ2-1	TRBV6-6	-	TGTGCCACTCGTACCGGGGCCTCCTACAATGAGCAGTTCTTC	CATRTGASYNEQFF
-	13	TRBJ2-7	TRBV5-6	medium-sized	TGTGCCAGCAGCTCCGCGGTTCCCTACGAGCAGTACTTC	CASSSAVPYEQYF
-	14	TRBJ2-2	TRBV18	-	TGTGCCAGCTCACCACTAGAGGGCACCGGGGAGCTGTTTTTT	CASSPLEGTGELFF
TRBD2	17	TRBJ2-2	TRBV4-1	-	TGCGCCAGCAGCCCCGGGACTAGCGGGAGAAGGTCCGGGGAGCTGTTTTTT	CASSPGTSGRRSGELFF
-	16	TRBJ2-1	TRBV21-1	-	TGTGCCAGCAGCCCCCACGCGGAACACTCCTACAATGAGCAGTTCTTC	CASSPHAEHSYNEQFF
TRBD2	15	TRBJ2-3	TRBV29-1	-	TGCAGCGTTATCGGGACTAGCGGGAGGCGACTTACGCAGTATTTT	CSVIGTSGRRLTQYF
-	17	TRBJ2-1	TRBV21-1	-	TGTGCCAGCAGCAAGGGACTAGCGGGAGAATGTGGTAATGAGCAGTTCTTC	CASSKGLAGECGNEQFF
TRBD1	16	TRBJ1-6	TRBV2	-	TGTGCCAGCAGTAGATTGGGACAGGGGGCGAGTTCACCCCTCCACTTT	CASSRLGQGASSPLHF
TRBD1	16	TRBJ1-2	TRBV12-5	-	TGTGCTAGTGGTTTGGTACTACAGGGGGCGAGCTATGGCTACACCTTC	CASGLVLQGASYGYTF
-	17	TRBJ2-1	TRBV27	-	TGTGCCAGCAGTTTTCCCCCCTCTAGCGCCGCCTACAATGAGCAGTTCTTC	CASSFPPSSAAYNEQFF
TRBD2	16	TRBJ2-1	TRBV4-2	-	TGTGCCAGCAGCGCTCAGGGACTAGCTTCCTACAATGAGCAGTTCTTC	CASSAQGLASYNEQFF
-	17	TRBJ2-1	TRBV4-1	-	TGCGCCAGCAGCCAAGTTCGGGGGAGGAGTATCCACAATGAGCAGTTCTTC	CASSQVRGRSIHNEQFF
-	17	TRBJ1-2	TRBV21-1	-	TGTGCCAGCAGCAAAGCCCCTGGGGCCCCCCGAGGCTATGGCTACACCTTC	CASSKAPGAPRGYGYTF
-	15	TRBJ1-3	TRBV5-1	-	TGCGCCAGCAGCACGGACAGTAGTTCTGGAAACACCATATATTTT	CASSTDSSSGNTIYF
-	14	TRBJ2-5	TRBV30	-	TGTGCCTGGAGTATGGCACCACAAGGGGAGACCCAGTACTTC	CAWSMAPQGETQYF
-	16	TRBJ1-2	TRBV19	-	TGTGCCAGTAGTATAGGTTGGACATCCTTGAACTATGGCTACACCTTC	CASSIGWTSLNYGYTF
-	13	TRBJ1-2	TRBV29-1	-	TGCAGCGTCGGGGCGGACACCAACTATGGCTACACCTTC	CSVGADTNYGYTF
TRBD1	17	TRBJ2-7	TRBV7-9	-	TGTGCCAGCAGCCGTAGGACAGGGGAACTCATCTCCTACGAGCAGTACTTC	CASSRRTGELISYEQYF
-	14	TRBJ2-5	TRBV6-1	-	TGTGCCAGCAGTGGGACACCTAACCAAGAGACCCAGTACTTC	CASSGTPNQETQYF
-	15	TRBJ2-3	TRBV7-4	-	TGTGCCAGCAGCTTAAGGAGACAGGGCACAGATACGCAGTATTTT	CASSLRRQGTDTQYF
TRBD2	15	TRBJ2-7	TRBV7-9	once	TGTGCCAGCAGCTTATTAGCGGGATTCTCCTACGAGCAGTACTTC	CASSLLAGFSYEQYF
-	16	TRBJ1-1	TRBV5-1	-	TGCGCCAGCAGCTTGGGCCGGACAGTTTCGAACACTGAAGCTTTCTTT	CASSLGRTVSNTEAFF
TRBD2	18	TRBJ2-1	TRBV19	few	TGTGCCAGTAGTATAGATACGCAGGGACTAGCTTGGGGATCTGAGCAGTTCTTC	CASSIDTQGLAWGSEQFF
-	15	TRBJ1-2	TRBV6-1	medium-sized	TGTGCCAGCAGTGTAGAGACCTTATATAACTATGGCTACACCTTC	CASSVETLYNYGYTF
-	15	TRBJ1-5	TRBV18	-	TGTGCCAGCTCGTTGGCGGCAGTAGGCAATCAGCCCCAGCATTTT	CASSLAAVGNQPQHF
-	12	TRBJ2-7	TRBV30	once	TGTGCCTGGAGTGTCCGGGGCTACGAGCAGTACTTC	CAWSVRGYEQYF
-	14	TRBJ1-2	TRBV28	-	TGTGCCAGCAGTCCCGGTGGGGTTAACTATGGCTACACCTTC	CASSPGGVNYGYTF
-	12	TRBJ2-5	TRBV6-5	-	TGTGCCACCTCTACAGGGTACGAGACCCAGTACTTC	CATSTGYETQYF
-	15	TRBJ1-5	TRBV2	-	TGTGCCAGCAGTGGAACTATTGCAGGGAACCAGCCCCAGCATTTT	CASSGTIAGNQPQHF
TRBD2	13	TRBJ2-7	TRBV6-1	-	TGTGCCACCGAGGGACTAGCTCAGGACGAGCAGTACTTC	CATEGLAQDEQYF
-	13	TRBJ1-2	TRBV2	-	TGTGCCAGCAGTGAAGCGATCGACTATGGCTACACCTTC	CASSEAIDYGYTF
-	14	TRBJ2-5	TRBV5-1	-	TGCGCCAGCAGCTCCGGAACCGACGGGGAGACCCAGTACTTC	CASSSGTDGETQYF